This T cell receptor beta chain was recovered during a study of T cells after yellow fever vaccination. Study-wide results and limits: CD4 and CD8 compartments shared a small share of clonotypes, likely from convergent recombination.

V lost 0 bases, J lost 2 bases, and 8 bases lay in between. This CDR3 has 15 amino acids. Germline CDR1 and CDR2: SGHTA and FQGNSA. There are many counts of this clonotype. Its specificity is not known. One entry per CDR3 protein, called by TCRdb with MiXCR from the 5' RACE reads. The table records 250,000 to 350,000 distinct CDR3 sequences, about 4.5% of them present only once. The TCR originated in a man in his late teens or twenties who received the YFV17D yellow fever vaccine. The sample in question was PBMCs, obtained 15 days after the yellow fever booster vaccination. The V and J genes are TRBV7-2 and TRBJ1-5; D is unclear. CDR3 sequence reads: CASSLARVGNQPQHF. CDR3 in DNA: TGTGCCAGCAGCTTAGCGCGGGTGGGCAATCAGCCCCAGCATTTT.